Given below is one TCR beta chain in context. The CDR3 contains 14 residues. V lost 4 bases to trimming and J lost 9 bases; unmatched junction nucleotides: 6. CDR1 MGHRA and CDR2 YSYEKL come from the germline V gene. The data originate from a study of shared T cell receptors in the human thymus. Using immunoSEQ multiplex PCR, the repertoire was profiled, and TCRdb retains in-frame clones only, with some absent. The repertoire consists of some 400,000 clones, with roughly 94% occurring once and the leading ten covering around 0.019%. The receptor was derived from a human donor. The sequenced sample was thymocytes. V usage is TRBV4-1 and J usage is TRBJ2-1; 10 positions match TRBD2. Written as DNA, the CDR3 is TGCGCCAGCAGCCCCTCTGGACTAGCGGTTGAGCAGTTCTTC. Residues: CASSPSGLAVEQFF.